This TCR beta chain was found in a study of T cell responses to AZD1222 COVID-19 vaccine. Findings and caveats of the study: A mostly white British donor set with more females was recruited, and clonal diversity was possibly underestimated.

Trimming at V came to 1 base and at J to 6 bases, leaving 0 bases not matched to a gene. Looked up from germline, CDR1 is SNHLY and CDR2 is FYNNEI. The CDR3 is 15 amino acids. Measured with immunoSEQ multiplex PCR; TCRdb has only the in-frame clones, and not every one. This sample has over 100,000 clones, with roughly 89% found just once. Points on this clone: What it binds is not known.

The chain combines TRBV2 with TRBJ2-3, with 14 bases aligning to TRBD2. This TCR was recovered from an adult in good health. The sequences come from peripheral blood, collected on day 0 of AZD1222 vaccination. DNA for the CDR3: TGTGCCAGCAGTGAAGGGACTAGCGGGGGGGATACGCAGTATTTT. This gives the protein CASSEGTSGGDTQYF.